Included here is one T cell receptor beta chain sequence, with context. Its recognized antigen is unknown. The sample holds no much larger clone one base away, and base qualities are not on file. Via the germline V gene, CDR1 is MDHEN and CDR2 SYDVKM. From its cysteine to its phenylalanine, the CDR3 spans 15 amino acids. The DNA shown is the 45-base CDR3, in frame from base 1. V lost 5 bases and J lost 4 bases; the stretch between them is 17 bases long. What this sample's treatment or condition label stands for: preoperative locoregional IRX-2 cytokine immunotherapy. The samples were obtained from a phase Ib study that tested preoperative, locoregional IRX-2 cytokine immunotherapy meant to prime immune responses. Donors were patients with early-stage breast cancer who received IRX-2 before surgery. The data stem from a study of preoperative IRX-2 immunotherapy in early breast cancer (dated by TCRdb to the late 2010s).

The library was produced with the immunoSEQ multiplex PCR assay. TCRdb retrieved this table from immuneACCESS and kept in-frame rearrangements only. Not all clones are present; in checked studies, unresolved V genes account for under half, and no reason is known for the remainder. This sample gives tens of thousands of clones in total; 82% of them show up just once. The ten largest clonotypes hold around 1.5% of the sample. This chain joins TRBV28 to TRBJ2-5; there is no confident call for the D gene. This material consisted of lymph node tissue, taken after IRX-2 immunotherapy. This clonotype originated in a human donor with breast cancer. Here the CDR3 is given as CASSRPVGTGETQYF. Read as DNA, the sequence is TGTGCCAGCAGTCGTCCTGTAGGCACCGGAGAGACCCAGTACTTC.